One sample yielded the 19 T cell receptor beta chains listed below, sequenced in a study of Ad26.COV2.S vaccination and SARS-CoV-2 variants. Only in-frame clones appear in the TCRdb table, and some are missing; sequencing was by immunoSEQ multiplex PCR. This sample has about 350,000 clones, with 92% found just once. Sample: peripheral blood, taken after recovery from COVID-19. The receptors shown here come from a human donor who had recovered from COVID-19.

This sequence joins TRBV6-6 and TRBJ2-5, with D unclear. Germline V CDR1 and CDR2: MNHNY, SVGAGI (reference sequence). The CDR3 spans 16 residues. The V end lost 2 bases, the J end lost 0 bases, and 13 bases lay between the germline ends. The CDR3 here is CASSYPVEGNQETQYF. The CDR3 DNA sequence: TGTGCCAGCAGTTACCCCGTCGAAGGTAACCAAGAGACCCAGTACTTC.

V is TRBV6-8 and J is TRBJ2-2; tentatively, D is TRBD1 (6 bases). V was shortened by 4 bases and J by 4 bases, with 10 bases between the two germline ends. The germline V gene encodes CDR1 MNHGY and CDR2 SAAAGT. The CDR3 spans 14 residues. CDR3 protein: CASSSTGPTGELFF. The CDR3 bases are TGTGCCAGCAGTTCGACAGGCCCCACCGGGGAGCTGTTTTTT.

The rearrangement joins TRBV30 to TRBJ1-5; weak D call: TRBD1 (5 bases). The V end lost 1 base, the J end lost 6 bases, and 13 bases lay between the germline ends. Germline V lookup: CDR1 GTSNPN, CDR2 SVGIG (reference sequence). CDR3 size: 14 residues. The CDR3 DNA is TGTGCCTGGAGTGGGGACGGCTATAGTCAGCCCCAGCATTTT. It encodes CAWSGDGYSQPQHF.

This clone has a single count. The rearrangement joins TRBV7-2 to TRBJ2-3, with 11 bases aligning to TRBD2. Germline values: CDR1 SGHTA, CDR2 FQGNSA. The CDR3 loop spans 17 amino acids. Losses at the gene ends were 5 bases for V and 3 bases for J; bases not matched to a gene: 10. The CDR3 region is CASSIGPSGGLTDTQYF. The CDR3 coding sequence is TGTGCCAGCAGCATAGGGCCTAGCGGGGGGTTAACAGATACGCAGTATTTT.

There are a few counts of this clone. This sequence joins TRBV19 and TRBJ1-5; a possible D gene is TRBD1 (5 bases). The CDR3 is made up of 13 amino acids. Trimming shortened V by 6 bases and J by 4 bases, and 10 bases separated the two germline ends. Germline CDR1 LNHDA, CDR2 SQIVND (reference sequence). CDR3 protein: CASRLQENQPQHF. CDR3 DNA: TGTGCCAGTAGGTTACAGGAGAATCAGCCCCAGCATTTT.

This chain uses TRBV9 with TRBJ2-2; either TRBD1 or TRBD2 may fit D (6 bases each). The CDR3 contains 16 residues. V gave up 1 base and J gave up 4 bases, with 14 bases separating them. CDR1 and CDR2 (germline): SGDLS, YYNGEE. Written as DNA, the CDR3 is TGTGCCAGCAGCGTACCCCGGCCGGGGGCCACCGGGGAGCTGTTTTTT. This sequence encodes CASSVPRPGATGELFF.

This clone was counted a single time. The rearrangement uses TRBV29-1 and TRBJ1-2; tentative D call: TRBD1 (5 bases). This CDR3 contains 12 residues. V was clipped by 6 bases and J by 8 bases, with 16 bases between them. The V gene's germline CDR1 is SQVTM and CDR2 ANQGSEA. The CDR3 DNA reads TGCAGCGTCCGCAGGACGACAGAAGGCTACACCTTC. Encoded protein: CSVRRTTEGYTF. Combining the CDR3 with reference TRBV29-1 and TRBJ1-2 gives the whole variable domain SAVISQKPSRDICQRGTSLTIQCQVDSQVTMMFWYRQQPGQSLTLIATANQGSEATYESGFVIDKFPISRPNLTFSTLTVSNMSPEDSSIYLCSVRRTTEGYTFGSGTRLTVV.

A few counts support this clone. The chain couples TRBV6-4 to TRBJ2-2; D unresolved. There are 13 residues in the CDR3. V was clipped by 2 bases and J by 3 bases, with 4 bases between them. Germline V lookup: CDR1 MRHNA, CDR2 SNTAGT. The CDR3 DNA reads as TGTGCCAGCAGTGACAGGGACACCGGGGAGCTGTTTTTT. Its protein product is CASSDRDTGELFF.

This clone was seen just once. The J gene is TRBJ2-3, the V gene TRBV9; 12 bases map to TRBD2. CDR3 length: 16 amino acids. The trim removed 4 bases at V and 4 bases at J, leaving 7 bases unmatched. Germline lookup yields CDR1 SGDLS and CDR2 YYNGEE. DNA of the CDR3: TGTGCCAGCAGCCCTCGGCTAGCGGGGGGGGCAGATACGCAGTATTTT. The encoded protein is CASSPRLAGGADTQYF.

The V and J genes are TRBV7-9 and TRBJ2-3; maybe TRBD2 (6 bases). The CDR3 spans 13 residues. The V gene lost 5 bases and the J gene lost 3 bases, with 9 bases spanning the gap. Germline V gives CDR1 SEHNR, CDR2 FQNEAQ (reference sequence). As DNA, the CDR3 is TGTGCCAGCAGCACCGCGGGGACAGATACGCAGTATTTT. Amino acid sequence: CASSTAGTDTQYF. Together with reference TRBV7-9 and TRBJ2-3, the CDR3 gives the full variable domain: DTGVSQNPRHKITKRGQNVTFRCDPISEHNRLYWYRQTLGQGPEFLTYFQNEAQLEKSRLLSDRFSAERPKGSFSTLEIQRTEQGDSAMYLCASSTAGTDTQYFGPGTRLTVL.

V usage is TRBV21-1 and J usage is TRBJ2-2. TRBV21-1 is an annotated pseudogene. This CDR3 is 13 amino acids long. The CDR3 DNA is TGTGCCAGCAGCAAGATGACCCGCGGGGAGCTGTTTTTT. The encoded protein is CASSKMTRGELFF.

CDR3 residues: CASGGPLEAGNTIYF. The CDR3 coding sequence is TGTGCCTCAGGGGGGCCTCTCGAAGCTGGAAACACCATATATTTT. This chain uses TRBV28 with TRBJ1-3; TRBD1 matches 7 bases. This CDR3 is built from 15 residues. Germline trimming cut 11 bases from V and 2 bases from J; bases unmatched to any gene: 12. Germline CDR1 is MDHEN and CDR2 is SYDVKM.

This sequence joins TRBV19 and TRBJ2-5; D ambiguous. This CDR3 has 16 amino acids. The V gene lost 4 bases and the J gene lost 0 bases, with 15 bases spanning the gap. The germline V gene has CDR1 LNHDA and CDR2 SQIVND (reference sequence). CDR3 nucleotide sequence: TGTGCCAGTAGTAGCGGACCTTTCGCGTACCAAGAGACCCAGTACTTC. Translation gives CASSSGPFAYQETQYF.

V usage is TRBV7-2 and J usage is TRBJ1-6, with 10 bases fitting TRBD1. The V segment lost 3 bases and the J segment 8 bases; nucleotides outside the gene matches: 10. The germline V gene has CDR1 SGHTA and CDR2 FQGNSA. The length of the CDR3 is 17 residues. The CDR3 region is CASSFQLPGQGYSPLHF. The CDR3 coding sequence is TGTGCCAGCAGCTTCCAACTGCCGGGACAGGGGTATTCACCCCTCCACTTT.

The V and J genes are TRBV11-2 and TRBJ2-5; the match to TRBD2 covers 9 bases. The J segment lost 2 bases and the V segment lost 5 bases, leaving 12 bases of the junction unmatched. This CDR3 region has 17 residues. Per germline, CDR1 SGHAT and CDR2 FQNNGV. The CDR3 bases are TGTGCCAGCAGCCGCCGCAGAAGCACTAGCGGGCAAGAGACCCAGTACTTC. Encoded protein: CASSRRRSTSGQETQYF.

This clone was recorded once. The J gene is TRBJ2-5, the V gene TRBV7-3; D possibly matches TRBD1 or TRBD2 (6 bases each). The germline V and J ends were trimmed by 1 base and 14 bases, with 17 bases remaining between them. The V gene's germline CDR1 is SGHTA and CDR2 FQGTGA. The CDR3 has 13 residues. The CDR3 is CASSLKPGATKYF. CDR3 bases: TGTGCCAGCAGCTTAAAACCGGGGGCAACGAAATACTTC.

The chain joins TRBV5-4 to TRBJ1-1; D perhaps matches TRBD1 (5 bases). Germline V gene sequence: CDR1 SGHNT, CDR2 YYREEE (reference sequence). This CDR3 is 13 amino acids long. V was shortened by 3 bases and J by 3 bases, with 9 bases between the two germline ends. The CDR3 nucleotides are TGTGCCAGCAGCTGGGGGTCCTACACTGAAGCTTTCTTT. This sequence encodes CASSWGSYTEAFF. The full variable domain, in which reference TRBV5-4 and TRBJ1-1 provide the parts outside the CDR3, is ETGVTQSPTHLIKTRGQQVTLRCSSQSGHNTVSWYQQALGQGPQFIFQYYREEENGRGNFPPRFSGLQFPNYSSELNVNALELDDSALYLCASSWGSYTEAFFGQGTRLTVV.

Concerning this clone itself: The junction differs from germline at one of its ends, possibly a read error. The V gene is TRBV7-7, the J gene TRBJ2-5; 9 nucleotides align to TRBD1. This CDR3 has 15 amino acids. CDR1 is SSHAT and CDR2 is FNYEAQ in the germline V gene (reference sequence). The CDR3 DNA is TGTGCTAGCAGCTTAACAGGGGGCAGCCAGGAGACCCAGTACTTC. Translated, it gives CASSLTGGSQETQYF.

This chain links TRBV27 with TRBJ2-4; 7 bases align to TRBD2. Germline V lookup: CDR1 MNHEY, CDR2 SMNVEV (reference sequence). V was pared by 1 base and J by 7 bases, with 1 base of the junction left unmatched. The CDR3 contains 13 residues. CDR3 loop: CASSLLGGNIQYF. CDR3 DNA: TGTGCCAGCAGTTTATTGGGGGGGAACATTCAGTACTTC.